One sample yielded the 6 T cell receptor beta chains listed below, sequenced in a study of patients and donors after allogeneic stem cell transplantation. MiXCR, applied by TCRdb to the RT-PCR reads, yields one record per CDR3 protein. The sample includes 150,000 to 200,000 distinct CDR3 sequences, over 25% of them seen just once. Sample: blood, either unsorted or a sorted T cell fraction (not recorded which). The receptors were sampled from a human donor who was either an allogeneic HSCT recipient or a stem cell or donor lymphocyte infusion donor (not recorded which). It is not recorded whose cells these are; they may come from a transplant donor.

V usage is TRBV27 and J usage is TRBJ1-5; perhaps TRBD1 as D (6 bases). The CDR3 extends over 14 amino acids. Trimming removed 3 bases at V and 5 bases at J, with 11 bases between. CDR1 and CDR2 from the germline V gene are MNHEY and SMNVEV (reference sequence). The CDR3 DNA is TGTGCCAGCAGTTTTGTGGGGGGCGATCAGCCCCAGCATTTT. Protein: CASSFVGGDQPQHF.

This clonotype was counted only a few times. The chain uses TRBV6-5 and TRBJ2-1; tentatively, D is TRBD2 (5 bases). The CDR3 has 14 residues. Per germline, CDR1 MNHEY and CDR2 SVGAGI. With 2 bases removed from V and 8 bases from J, the gap between germline ends came to 13 bases. As DNA, the CDR3 is TGTGCCAGCAGTTACGTAGGAGATAGCGATGAGCAGTTCTTC. Translating gives CASSYVGDSDEQFF.

This clonotype was seen a few times. This sequence joins TRBV12-3 or TRBV12-4 and TRBJ2-5; TRBD2 agrees at 12 bases. The CDR3 length is 14 residues. Trimming took 5 bases from V and 5 from J; bases not matched to a gene: 3. The CDR3 DNA follows: TGTGCCAGCAGTCCGACTAGCGGGGGTGAGACCCAGTACTTC. It codes for CASSPTSGGETQYF.

This clonotype has a handful of counts. The chain joins TRBV7-2 to TRBJ1-2; TRBD1 matches 8 bases. The CDR3 has 14 amino acids. Trimming took 5 bases from V and 2 from J; bases not matched to a gene: 4. Germline lookup yields CDR1 SGHTA and CDR2 FQGNSA. CDR3 sequence (DNA): TGTGCCAGCAGCAACCGACAGGGGAACTATGGCTACACCTTC. Amino acid sequence: CASSNRQGNYGYTF.

This chain connects TRBV14 to TRBJ2-5; 12 bases fit TRBD2. V gave up 1 base and J gave up 3 bases; unmatched junction bases: 6. The germline V gene encodes CDR1 SGHDN and CDR2 FVKESK. CDR3 size: 17 residues. This CDR3 is CASSQGLAGGPEETQYF. The CDR3 DNA reads as TGTGCCAGCAGCCAAGGGCTAGCGGGAGGGCCCGAAGAGACCCAGTACTTC. The full variable domain, its missing parts supplied by reference TRBV14 and TRBJ2-5, is EAGVTQFPSHSVIEKGQTVTLRCDPISGHDNLYWYRRVMGKEIKFLLHFVKESKQDESGMPNNRFLAERTGGTYSTLKVQPAELEDSGVYFCASSQGLAGGPEETQYFGPGTRLLVL.

V usage is TRBV29-1 and J usage is TRBJ1-1; D unresolved. The CDR3 length is 14 residues. The V end was cut by 3 bases, the J end by 1 base, with 12 bases between. Per the germline V gene, CDR1 is SQVTM and CDR2 is ANQGSEA. CDR3 coding DNA: TGCAGCGTTGAGGGCCTCGCGCAGAACACTGAAGCTTTCTTT. This translates into CSVEGLAQNTEAFF.